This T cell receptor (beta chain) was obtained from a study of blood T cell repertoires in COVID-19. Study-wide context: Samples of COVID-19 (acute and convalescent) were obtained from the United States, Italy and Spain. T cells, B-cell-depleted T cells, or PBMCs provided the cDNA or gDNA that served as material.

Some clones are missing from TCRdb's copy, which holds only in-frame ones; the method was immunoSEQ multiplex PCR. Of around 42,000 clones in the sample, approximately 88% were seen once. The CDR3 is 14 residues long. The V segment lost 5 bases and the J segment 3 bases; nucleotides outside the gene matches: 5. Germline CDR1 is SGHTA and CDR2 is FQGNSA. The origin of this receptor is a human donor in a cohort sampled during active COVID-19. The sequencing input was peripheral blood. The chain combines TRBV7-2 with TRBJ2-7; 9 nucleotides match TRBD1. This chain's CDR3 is CASSLKGQGYEQYF. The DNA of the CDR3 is TGTGCCAGCAGCCTAAAGGGACAGGGCTACGAGCAGTACTTC. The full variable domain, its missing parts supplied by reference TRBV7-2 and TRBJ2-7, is GAGVSQSPSNKVTEKGKDVELRCDPISGHTALYWYRQSLGQGLEFLIYFQGNSAPDKSGLPSDRFSAERTGGSVSTLTIQRTQQEDSAVYLCASSLKGQGYEQYFGPGTRLTVT.